This TCR beta chain was profiled in a study of T cell responses to AZD1222 COVID-19 vaccine. CDR1 and CDR2 (germline): SGHTA, FQGNSA. V lost 5 bases and J lost 5; bases outside the gene matches: 9. CDR3 length: 14 residues. This clone came up a few times. Sequenced by immunoSEQ multiplex PCR; TCRdb stores in-frame clones only, minus some. The top ten hold 6% to 8% of the sample, which has some 110,000 clones, about 89% seen once. Here the sequenced sample was peripheral blood, taken 28 days after the second AZD1222 dose. The chain employs TRBV7-2 and TRBJ2-7, with TRBD1 matching over 7 bases. The clonotype comes from an adult who received the AZD1222 COVID-19 vaccine. As DNA, the CDR3 is TGTGCCAGCAGCCTGACAGGGCCGACGAACGAGCAGTACTTC. Its translation: CASSLTGPTNEQYF.